This is a list of T cell receptor beta chains from one sample in a study of a mutant IDH1 vaccine in newly diagnosed glioma. Measured with immunoSEQ multiplex PCR; TCRdb has only the in-frame clones, and not every one. The sample lists approximately 54,000 clones; 80% to 90% were seen once. This sample comprised PBMCs, obtained from a glioma patient treated with radiotherapy, temozolomide or both. The receptors stem from a young man with glioma. Both conserved end residues are part of each CDR3. D genes are given only for firm matches. Some rows mark clone size as missing; the rest say once, few, many or name a class of expanded clone.

CDR3nt | CDR3aa | j_gene | v_gene | abundance | d_gene
TGTGCCAGCAGCGTAGGACAACGCTCTGGGGCCAACGTCCTGACTTTC | CASSVGQRSGANVLTF | TRBJ2-6 | TRBV9 | . | .
TGTGCCAGCAGAAAACAGGGATACACTGAAGCTTTCTTT | CASRKQGYTEAFF | TRBJ1-1 | TRBV25-1 | . | .
TGTGCCAGCAGCGTAGCTCCCCAGGCGGGGGACTATGGCTACACCTTC | CASSVAPQAGDYGYTF | TRBJ1-2 | TRBV9 | . | .
TGCGCCAGCAGCCCCTCCGGCGAAAAACTGTTTTTT | CASSPSGEKLFF | TRBJ1-4 | TRBV4-1 | . | .
TGTGCCAGCAGTGACCAGGGCGGCAATGAGCAGTTCTTC | CASSDQGGNEQFF | TRBJ2-1 | TRBV6-4 | . | .
TGTGCCAGCAGCTTAATTAATGGCGCCGGGGAGCTGTTTTTT | CASSLINGAGELFF | TRBJ2-2 | TRBV5-6 | . | .
TGTGCCTGGAGAGGACAGGGCTCTGGAAACACCATATATTTT | CAWRGQGSGNTIYF | TRBJ1-3 | TRBV30 | . | TRBD1
TGTGCCAGCAGCTTGGTACTAGCGGGGGGGGATACGCAGTATTTT | CASSLVLAGGDTQYF | TRBJ2-3 | TRBV5-4 | . | TRBD2
TGTGCCAGCAGCCGGGGGGACAGGGATGGCTACACCTTC | CASSRGDRDGYTF | TRBJ1-2 | TRBV4-2 | . | TRBD1
TGTGCCAGCACCCGCAGGGGGCACACAGATACGCAGTATTTT | CASTRRGHTDTQYF | TRBJ2-3 | TRBV6-6 | . | TRBD1
TGCGCCAGCAGGGACGGTAGGAATGAAAAACTGTTTTTT | CASRDGRNEKLFF | TRBJ1-4 | TRBV10-2 | few | .
TGTGCCACCAGCAGAGGAGGGACGAGGTATAATTCACCCCTCCACTTT | CATSRGGTRYNSPLHF | TRBJ1-6 | TRBV15 | . | .
TGTGCTAGTGGTTTGGTAGTAAGGACCCGTAACACCGGGGAGCTGTTTTTT | CASGLVVRTRNTGELFF | TRBJ2-2 | TRBV12-5 | . | .
TGTGCCAGCAGCTTAACGGCCGCATCAGGGGGGAACTATGGCTACACCTTC | CASSLTAASGGNYGYTF | TRBJ1-2 | TRBV7-3 | . | TRBD1
TGTGCCAGCAGCAAGACAGGGATATTGTATGGCTACACCTTC | CASSKTGILYGYTF | TRBJ1-2 | TRBV5-4 | . | TRBD1
TGTGCCTGGAGTCCTTCCCCACGGCAGGGCAGAGGCTACGAGCAGTACTTC | CAWSPSPRQGRGYEQYF | TRBJ2-7 | TRBV30 | . | .
TGTGCCAGCAGCCAAGTTCGGACGGCCGACAACGGAAACACCATATATTTT | CASSQVRTADNGNTIYF | TRBJ1-3 | TRBV4-2 | once | .
TGTGCCAGCAGCCCACTCCTGCATTTAGCCAAAAACATTCAGTACTTC | CASSPLLHLAKNIQYF | TRBJ2-4 | TRBV7-2 | . | .
TGTGCCAGCAGCTTGGAAGGCTACAATCAGCCCCAGCATTTT | CASSLEGYNQPQHF | TRBJ1-5 | TRBV5-6 | few | .
TGTGCCAGCAGCGTCCACATCATGAACACTGAAGCTTTCTTT | CASSVHIMNTEAFF | TRBJ1-1 | TRBV5-8 | few | .
TGTGCCAGCAGTAAGGGCCTTCACACTGAAGCTTTCTTT | CASSKGLHTEAFF | TRBJ1-1 | TRBV6-5 | . | .
TGTGCCTGGAGTCGGGGACTAGCGGACAATGAGCAGTTCTTC | CAWSRGLADNEQFF | TRBJ2-1 | TRBV30 | . | TRBD2
TGCAGCGTTGAGCTTCGGACCGGGGAGCTGTTTTTT | CSVELRTGELFF | TRBJ2-2 | TRBV29-1 | . | .
TGTGCCAGCAGACGAATCTTACAGACTGATTACGAGCAGTACTTC | CASRRILQTDYEQYF | TRBJ2-7 | TRBV28 | few | .
TGTGCCAGCAGTTATGGGCCCAATCAGCCCCAGCATTTT | CASSYGPNQPQHF | TRBJ1-5 | TRBV6-5 | few | .
TGTGCCAGCAGGCTGGGACAGGGGGCTTCTAGCAATCAGCCCCAGCATTTT | CASRLGQGASSNQPQHF | TRBJ1-5 | TRBV2 | . | TRBD1
TGCGCCAGCAGCCAAGATCTGAGTACTAGCGGGGGAGGAGAGACCCAGTACTTC | CASSQDLSTSGGGETQYF | TRBJ2-5 | TRBV4-3 | . | TRBD2
TGTGCTAGTGCTCCCGACAGCTACACTGAAGCTTTCTTT | CASAPDSYTEAFF | TRBJ1-1 | TRBV12-5 | . | .
TGTGCCAGCAGTCACGTCGTCGCAGGACTGGAGCAGTACTTC | CASSHVVAGLEQYF | TRBJ2-7 | TRBV2 | . | .
TGTGCCAGCAGTTGGGGCCGCGACAATGAGCAGTTCTTC | CASSWGRDNEQFF | TRBJ2-1 | TRBV6-5 | medium-sized | .
TGTGCCAGCAGCTGGGAGACTCTGCCCTACGAGCAGTACTTC | CASSWETLPYEQYF | TRBJ2-7 | TRBV5-6 | once | .
TGTGCCAGCAGTGAAGCGCCGGACAGGGGGCAGACCCAGTACTTC | CASSEAPDRGQTQYF | TRBJ2-5 | TRBV6-1 | . | TRBD1
TGTGCCAGCAACGAAGCGGGAGCTTCCTACGAGCAGTACTTC | CASNEAGASYEQYF | TRBJ2-7 | TRBV9 | . | TRBD2
TGTGCCAGCAGTAATCCAGAGGACTATGGCTACACCTTC | CASSNPEDYGYTF | TRBJ1-2 | TRBV6-6 | . | .
TGTGCCAGCAGCCCGAAGGCCCCAACAGCGAACACTGAAGCTTTCTTT | CASSPKAPTANTEAFF | TRBJ1-1 | TRBV7-8 | . | .
TGCAGCGTTGAAGAACCCGCGAACACCGGGGAGCTGTTTTTT | CSVEEPANTGELFF | TRBJ2-2 | TRBV29-1 | . | .
TGTGCCACCAGCAGCCCCCAGACAGGTGGCTCTGAAGCTTTCTTT | CATSSPQTGGSEAFF | TRBJ1-1 | TRBV15 | . | .
TGTGCCAGCAGTAACCCGGGAGCACGCCAAGAGACCCAGTACTTC | CASSNPGARQETQYF | TRBJ2-5 | TRBV2 | . | .
TGTGCCTGGTCCTTGGGACTAGCGGGGGTCCAAGAGACCCAGTACTTC | CAWSLGLAGVQETQYF | TRBJ2-5 | TRBV30 | . | TRBD2
TGTGCCTGGAGTCCAAGGGTCTTCCGGGGGGAGAAGACCTACGAGCAGTACTTC | CAWSPRVFRGEKTYEQYF | TRBJ2-7 | TRBV30 | once | TRBD2
TGTGCCAGCAGCTCCGTGGGGGCCAACGTCCTGACTTTC | CASSSVGANVLTF | TRBJ2-6 | TRBV7-2 | . | .
TGTGCCAGCAGCTTAGAACCCAGCACCCGCCTGGGGTACGAGCAGTACTTC | CASSLEPSTRLGYEQYF | TRBJ2-7 | TRBV7-2 | . | .
TGCAGTGCTAGACAGGGCCGTGAAGCTTTCTTT | CSARQGREAFF | TRBJ1-1 | TRBV20-1 | . | .
TGTGCCAGCAGTAAAGTAGACAGGGGGGTAGAGACCCAGTACTTC | CASSKVDRGVETQYF | TRBJ2-5 | TRBV6-1 | . | TRBD1
TGTGCCAGCAGTGATTACAGCGTGGGTAATAGCAATCAGCCCCAGCATTTT | CASSDYSVGNSNQPQHF | TRBJ1-5 | TRBV2 | . | .
TGTGCCAGCACCTCACAGGGGAGCCAAGAGACCCAGTACTTC | CASTSQGSQETQYF | TRBJ2-5 | TRBV6-6 | . | TRBD1
TGCGCCAGCAGCTTGTACGGGGGCCGCGGCTACACCTTC | CASSLYGGRGYTF | TRBJ1-2 | TRBV5-1 | . | .
TGTGCCATCCGTGGGGGGTTCAACACTGAAGCTTTCTTT | CAIRGGFNTEAFF | TRBJ1-1 | TRBV6-5 | . | .
TGTGCCAGCAGCTTGGGGTCCCCGGGGTCCGCCTACATTCACTATGGCTACACCTTC | CASSLGSPGSAYIHYGYTF | TRBJ1-2 | TRBV5-6 | . | .
TGTGCCAGCAGTTACTTTCAGGCTACTGAAGCTTTCTTT | CASSYFQATEAFF | TRBJ1-1 | TRBV6-5 | few | .
TGTGCCTGGGGCCCGGGACAGGGGGGCCAAAATGAAAAACTGTTTTTT | CAWGPGQGGQNEKLFF | TRBJ1-4 | TRBV30 | . | TRBD1
TGCAGCACCTTAGGGGGCAAAATCTCCACAGATACGCAGTATTTT | CSTLGGKISTDTQYF | TRBJ2-3 | TRBV29-1 | . | TRBD1
TGTGCCTGGAGTCACGGGCCTCTCTACGAGCAGTACTTC | CAWSHGPLYEQYF | TRBJ2-7 | TRBV30 | . | .
TGTGCCAGCAGCGTAGTGGGGAGGGGGTTGCGCAATCAGCCCCAGCATTTT | CASSVVGRGLRNQPQHF | TRBJ1-5 | TRBV9 | few | .
TGTGCCAGCAGCCGTCCCGGGACAGGGGTTTATGGCTACACCTTC | CASSRPGTGVYGYTF | TRBJ1-2 | TRBV5-4 | . | TRBD1
TGTGCCAGCAGCGTAGACCAATATAGCAATCAGCCCCAGCATTTT | CASSVDQYSNQPQHF | TRBJ1-5 | TRBV9 | . | .